What follows is one TCR beta chain and its context. Its antigen is not known. There are 17 residues in the CDR3. Germline CDR1 SNHLY, CDR2 FYNNEI. Trimming removed 0 bases from V and 1 base from J, with 15 bases in between. This sample stems from a study of cytomegalovirus exposure and HLA in healthy donors. PCR was performed using 60 Vbeta and 13 Jbeta primers. TCRdb keeps only in-frame clones here, not all; method: immunoSEQ multiplex PCR. The sample holds about 94,000 clones; around 66% are singletons and the top ten take roughly 3.9%. Regarding the study as a whole: Sequence variants that were highly shared formed a cluster that was likely a sequencing artifact. With further analysis later on, most CMV-associated TCR beta chains appeared HLA-restricted. Most TCR beta V segments were productive about 90% or about 30% of the time in an earlier analysis.

The sequenced sample was PBMCs. This TCR was recovered from a man aged 25 to 45 in good health and CMV-seronegative. The V and J genes are TRBV2 and TRBJ1-1; D may be TRBD1 (5 bases). This chain's CDR3 is CASSEARYETENTEAFF. CDR3 in DNA: TGTGCCAGCAGTGAAGCCCGGTATGAGACAGAGAACACTGAAGCTTTCTTT.